One sample yielded the 17 T cell receptor beta chains listed below, sequenced in a study of blood T cell repertoires in COVID-19. Clones were sequenced by immunoSEQ multiplex PCR, and TCRdb holds only the in-frame ones, with some missing. Altogether 85,000 to 120,000 clones are present, roughly 87% being singletons, with the ten largest covering approximately 2%. Sequencing was done on a sample of peripheral blood. These receptors were taken from a man aged 50-59 years with active COVID-19.

V is TRBV19 and J is TRBJ1-5; 10 bases are shared with TRBD1. This CDR3 has 15 amino acids. The ends lost 4 bases at V and 7 bases at J; junction bases unmatched: 7. CDR1 LNHDA and CDR2 SQIVND come from the germline V gene (reference sequence). This CDR3 reads CASSTAGTGVQPQHF. For the CDR3, the DNA is TGTGCCAGTAGTACAGCCGGGACAGGGGTCCAGCCCCAGCATTTT.

V gene TRBV6-6 combines with J gene TRBJ1-5; D might be TRBD1 (5 bases). This CDR3 is 11 amino acids long. V was shortened by 5 bases and J by 7 bases, with 6 bases between the two germline ends. Germline V gene data show CDR1 as MNHNY and CDR2 as SVGAGI (reference sequence). CDR3 region: CASSPGQPQHF. For the CDR3, the DNA is TGTGCCAGCAGTCCAGGGCAGCCCCAGCATTTT.

In this sample, this clone turned up a few times. The CDR3 sequence is CAISELRTENSPLHF. The CDR3 DNA is TGTGCCATCAGTGAATTACGGACAGAGAATTCACCCCTCCACTTT. The J gene is TRBJ1-6, the V gene TRBV10-3; TRBD1 might be the D (6 bases). The V gene lost 3 bases and the J gene lost 7 bases, with 13 bases spanning the gap. Germline values: CDR1 ENHRY, CDR2 SYGVKD. The CDR3 runs 15 residues.

The chain employs TRBV19 and TRBJ2-3, with no clear D. The germline gives CDR1 LNHDA, CDR2 SQIVND (reference sequence). Trimming removed 3 bases from V and 2 bases from J, with 9 bases in between. CDR3 size: 14 residues. CDR3 region: CASSMVAYTDTQYF. In DNA, the CDR3 is TGTGCCAGTAGTATGGTGGCTTACACAGATACGCAGTATTTT.

The chain is built from TRBV6-5 and TRBJ2-3; TRBD1 might be the D (6 bases). The germline gives CDR1 MNHEY, CDR2 SVGAGI. Trimming took off 8 bases at V and 3 bases at J, with 18 bases between the two ends. The CDR3 has 15 amino acids. CDR3 residues: CASGFTRGRTDTQYF. For the CDR3, the DNA is TGTGCCAGCGGTTTTACCAGGGGCAGGACAGATACGCAGTATTTT.

This clone appeared a few times. J is TRBJ2-6 and V is TRBV6-5, with D perhaps matching TRBD1 (6 bases). The CDR3 runs 14 residues. V dropped 7 bases and J dropped 4 bases, with 11 bases sitting between them. Germline-derived CDR1 and CDR2 are MNHEY and SVGAGI. The chain's CDR3 is CASTRGSGANVLTF. For the CDR3, the DNA is TGTGCCAGCACCAGGGGATCCGGGGCCAACGTCCTGACTTTC.

The chain is built from TRBV5-4 and TRBJ1-1; TRBD1 matches at 7 bases. In germline, CDR1 is SGHNT, CDR2 YYREEE (reference sequence). The CDR3 contains 14 residues. The V segment lost 5 bases and the J segment 1 base; nucleotides outside the gene matches: 5. The CDR3: CASRPDRANTEAFF. The DNA of the CDR3 is TGTGCCAGCAGGCCAGACAGGGCGAACACTGAAGCTTTCTTT.

This sequence joins TRBV6-2 or TRBV6-3 and TRBJ2-7, with TRBD1 as a possible D gene (7 bases). The CDR3 spans 14 residues. Trimming took off 4 bases at V and 6 bases at J, with 16 bases between the two ends. Germline CDR1 MNHEY, CDR2 SVGEGT. The CDR3 DNA sequence: TGTGCCAGCAGTTTGCGGCAGGGGGGCTTCGAGCAGTACTTC. The encoded protein is CASSLRQGGFEQYF.

This clone was observed once. This chain joins TRBV9 and TRBJ2-1; 9 nucleotides match TRBD1. The CDR3 is 20 residues long. With V trimmed by 0 bases and J by 0 bases, 13 bases remained unmatched. Germline CDR1 SGDLS, CDR2 YYNGEE. The CDR3 DNA reads as TGTGCCAGCAGCGTAGGATCGGACAGGGGTACTCTAATCTCCTACAATGAGCAGTTCTTC. Amino acids: CASSVGSDRGTLISYNEQFF.

This chain connects TRBV7-2 to TRBJ2-2, with TRBD1 matching over 8 bases. Trimming took 3 bases from V and 5 from J; bases not matched to a gene: 2. Looked up from germline, CDR1 is SGHTA and CDR2 is FQGNSA. This CDR3 has 14 residues. This CDR3 is CASSFQGATGELFF. CDR3 sequence (DNA): TGTGCCAGCAGCTTCCAGGGGGCGACCGGGGAGCTGTTTTTT.

V usage is TRBV7-3 and J usage is TRBJ2-6, with D uncertain. This CDR3 contains 15 residues. Deletions cut 5 bases from V and 0 bases from J, with 8 bases between. CDR1 SGHTA and CDR2 FQGTGA come from the germline V gene. The CDR3 bases are TGTGCCAGCAGCCTCATGAGCTCTGGGGCCAACGTCCTGACTTTC. Translating it yields CASSLMSSGANVLTF. The whole variable domain, filled in from reference TRBV7-3 and TRBJ2-6, reads GAGVSQTPSNKVTEKGKYVELRCDPISGHTALYWYRQSLGQGPEFLIYFQGTGAADDSGLPNDRFFAVRPEGSVSTLKIQRTERGDSAVYLCASSLMSSGANVLTFGAGSRLTVL.

This sequence joins TRBV11-2 and TRBJ2-1, with D possibly matching TRBD1 (5 bases). Germline values: CDR1 SGHAT, CDR2 FQNNGV. Trimming cost V 7 bases and J 8 bases, with 12 bases left between them. The CDR3 has 12 residues. The chain's CDR3 is CASTVGVDEQFF. CDR3 nucleotide sequence: TGTGCCAGCACGGTAGGGGTAGATGAGCAGTTCTTC.

The rearrangement links TRBV6-5 to TRBJ1-3; D possibly corresponds to TRBD1 (5 bases). The V end was cut by 6 bases, the J end by 0 bases, with 6 bases between. This CDR3 region has 13 residues. The germline V gene has CDR1 MNHEY and CDR2 SVGAGI. The chain's CDR3 is CASSRASGNTIYF. The CDR3 DNA sequence: TGTGCCAGCAGCAGGGCCTCTGGAAACACCATATATTTT.

There are a few counts of this clone. The chain couples TRBV18 to TRBJ1-6; D remains ambiguous. Trimming removed 3 bases from V and 7 bases from J, with 13 bases in between. Germline V CDR1 and CDR2: KGHSH, LQKENI. This CDR3 region has 15 residues. CDR3 protein: CASSPSDGENSPLHF. The DNA for the CDR3 is TGTGCCAGCTCACCTTCCGACGGGGAAAATTCACCCCTCCACTTT.

The chain has TRBV4-2 and TRBJ2-1; 9 nucleotides match TRBD2. J lost 8 bases, V lost 0 bases, and 11 bases had no gene match. The CDR3 consists of 17 residues. CDR1 LGHNA and CDR2 YNFKEQ come from the germline V gene. The CDR3 loop is CASSQEPSGGSWDEQFF. The CDR3 nucleotides are TGTGCCAGCAGCCAAGAGCCCAGCGGGGGGTCCTGGGATGAGCAGTTCTTC.

V gene TRBV19 combines with J gene TRBJ2-1; tentative D call: TRBD2 (6 bases). Germline CDR1 LNHDA, CDR2 SQIVND (reference sequence). This CDR3 has 14 residues. The V end was cut by 4 bases, the J end by 6 bases, with 13 bases between. The CDR3 coding sequence is TGTGCCAGTAGTACCGGAGGGCGTGTCAATGAGCAGTTCTTC. It specifies CASSTGGRVNEQFF.

The chain has TRBV19 and TRBJ2-5; 9 bases agree with TRBD2. Germline assignment: CDR1 LNHDA and CDR2 SQIVND (reference sequence). The CDR3 length is 11 residues. V was clipped by 10 bases and J by 3 bases; unmatched bases: 0. In nucleotides, the CDR3 is TGTGCCACTAGCGGGGAAGAGACCCAGTACTTC. Its translation: CATSGEETQYF. Based on the CDR3 plus reference TRBV19 and TRBJ2-5, the full variable domain is DGGITQSPKYLFRKEGQNVTLSCEQNLNHDAMYWYRQDPGQGLRLIYYSQIVNDFQKGDIAEGYSVSREKKESFPLTVTSAQKNPTAFYLCATSGEETQYFGPGTRLLVL.